These 31 T cell receptor beta chains were sequenced from one sample in a study of T cell responses to AZD1222 COVID-19 vaccine (dated by TCRdb to about 2021). The time point label, read with the paper, signifies: baseline before first vaccination. To prepare the library, the immunoSEQ multiplex PCR assay was applied. The immuneACCESS repertoire file appears here via TCRdb, limited to in-frame rearrangements. These files lack a portion of the clones; in checked studies, under half of the deficit traces to unresolved V genes, and the cause of the others is not known. This sample comprises about 130,000 clones, about 80% of them detected only once. The ten largest clones take up approximately 4% of the sample. The starting material was peripheral blood, obtained on day 0 of AZD1222 vaccination. These receptors all come from an adult in good health.

The chain uses TRBV28 and TRBJ1-4; no clear D. This CDR3 spans 14 amino acids. Germline lookup yields CDR1 MDHEN and CDR2 SYDVKM. Trimming pared 5 bases from V and 14 bases from J, leaving 21 bases between. CDR3 loop: CASSPTGELSQLFF. Here the CDR3 DNA reads TGTGCCAGCAGTCCAACCGGGGAGCTTTCCCAGCTGTTTTTT.

V usage is TRBV18 and J usage is TRBJ1-1; D remains ambiguous. Germline values: CDR1 KGHSH, CDR2 LQKENI. Trimming took 3 bases from V and 1 from J, leaving 9 bases between them. The CDR3 is 14 residues long. The CDR3 bases are TGTGCCAGCTCACCCGGGCAGAAGAACACTGAAGCTTTCTTT. It yields the protein CASSPGQKNTEAFF.

The chain has TRBV14 and TRBJ1-2; unclear D gene. The V end lost 0 bases, the J end lost 6 bases, and 17 bases lay between the germline ends. The CDR3 runs to 16 residues. Germline V gene data show CDR1 as SGHDN and CDR2 as FVKESK. CDR3 sequence (DNA): TGTGCCAGCAGCCAAGATTGGTCCCCGGCCGGGCATGGCTACACCTTC. This gives the protein CASSQDWSPAGHGYTF.

The chain combines TRBV24-1 with TRBJ2-7, with D possibly TRBD2 on 5 matching bases. Germline V gene lookup returns CDR1 KGHDR and CDR2 SFDVKD. Trimming left V 3 bases short and J 5 bases short, with 10 bases between. The CDR3 length is 13 residues. In DNA form, the CDR3 reads TGTGCCACCAGTGATCGGACTCCCGACGAGCAGTACTTC. This encodes CATSDRTPDEQYF.

The chain recombines TRBV27 with TRBJ1-3; 8 positions match TRBD1. Germline V gene sequence: CDR1 MNHEY, CDR2 SMNVEV (reference sequence). The CDR3 contains 16 residues. The junction had 14 bases not matched to a gene; V was cut back by 5 bases and J by 8 bases. The CDR3, as DNA: TGTGCCAGCAGTACCCGCCTGGACAGGGTGCGCGACACCATATATTTT. Encoded protein: CASSTRLDRVRDTIYF.

The chain uses TRBV6-5 and TRBJ1-2; D not certain. CDR3 length: 14 residues. The germline gives CDR1 MNHEY, CDR2 SVGAGI. V lost 6 bases, J lost 4 bases, and 15 bases lay in between. The CDR3 region has the DNA TGTGCCAGCAGCCCCGGAGCAGGCCTCTATGGCTACACCTTC. It is translated as CASSPGAGLYGYTF.

CDR3 protein: CASSQYLRTALYEQYF. DNA of the CDR3: TGTGCCAGCAGCCAATACCTTCGGACAGCCCTCTACGAGCAGTACTTC. V gene TRBV5-6 combines with J gene TRBJ2-7; maybe TRBD1 (6 bases). Germline assignment: CDR1 SGHDT and CDR2 YYEEEE. The CDR3 sequence is 16 residues long. Trimming stripped 4 bases from V and 3 bases from J, with 20 bases between.

The genes are TRBV11-2 and TRBJ2-5, with D unclear. V was cut by 0 bases and J by 5 bases, with 19 bases left in between. The CDR3 spans 17 residues. From germline, CDR1 is SGHAT and CDR2 FQNNGV. CDR3 amino acids: CASSLDARQAQWETQYF. Written as DNA, the CDR3 is TGTGCCAGCAGCTTAGACGCAAGGCAGGCCCAGTGGGAGACCCAGTACTTC.

V is TRBV12-3 or TRBV12-4 and J is TRBJ1-1; no firm D call. CDR3 length: 13 residues. The V and J ends lost 2 bases and 4 bases respectively, with 8 bases between them. CDR3 nucleotide sequence: TGTGCCAGCAGTTTAAGCGTGAGCACTGAAGCTTTCTTT. This sequence encodes CASSLSVSTEAFF.

The chain couples TRBV28 to TRBJ1-2, with unresolved D. Germline V gene lookup returns CDR1 MDHEN and CDR2 SYDVKM. The ends were cut back, 6 bases at V and 0 bases at J, with 8 bases in the middle. The CDR3 sequence is 13 residues long. DNA of the CDR3: TGTGCCAGCAGACACGGAGCTAACTATGGCTACACCTTC. The encoded protein is CASRHGANYGYTF.

The chain has TRBV19 and TRBJ2-7; D might be TRBD1 (5 bases). This CDR3 has 14 amino acids. The ends were cut back, 1 base at V and 2 bases at J, with 9 bases in the middle. Germline V CDR1 and CDR2: LNHDA, SQIVND (reference sequence). The DNA for the CDR3 is TGTGCCAGTAGTATAGCGACAGAGGCCTACGAGCAGTACTTC. It translates to CASSIATEAYEQYF.

The chain uses TRBV27 and TRBJ1-1, with a weak D call TRBD1 (5 bases). Germline V lookup: CDR1 MNHEY, CDR2 SMNVEV (reference sequence). CDR3 length: 14 amino acids. Trimming stripped 5 bases from V and 5 bases from J, with 15 bases between. The CDR3 loop is CASSPSGVETEAFF. The CDR3 nucleotides read TGTGCCAGCAGTCCCTCGGGGGTAGAGACTGAAGCTTTCTTT.

The chain combines TRBV24-1 with TRBJ1-5; D may be TRBD1 (5 bases). V shed 4 bases and J shed 2 bases, with 11 bases lying between them. The CDR3 extends over 15 amino acids. Germline V gene lookup returns CDR1 KGHDR and CDR2 SFDVKD. Written as DNA, the CDR3 is TGTGCCACCAGTGACCGACGGGGGGGCAATCAGCCCCAGCATTTT. As protein: CATSDRRGGNQPQHF.

This chain connects TRBV27 to TRBJ1-2; TRBD1 might be the D (5 bases). Looked up from germline, CDR1 is MNHEY and CDR2 is SMNVEV (reference sequence). V dropped 3 bases and J dropped 2 bases, with 7 bases sitting between them. This CDR3 contains 13 residues. The CDR3 DNA reads TGTGCCAGCAGTTTTGGGGGAAACTATGGCTACACCTTC. It is translated as CASSFGGNYGYTF.

V gene TRBV10-3 combines with J gene TRBJ1-6; D call uncertain. V gave up 6 bases and J gave up 11 bases, with 11 bases separating them. The CDR3 contains 12 residues. Germline-derived CDR1 and CDR2 are ENHRY and SYGVKD. The CDR3 sequence: CAIRGDSTPLHF. Here the CDR3 DNA reads TGTGCCATCAGGGGAGATTCAACACCCCTCCACTTT.

This clone appeared once. V and J are TRBV4-1 and TRBJ2-1; TRBD2 matches at 9 bases. V was clipped by 8 bases and J by 3 bases; unmatched bases: 8. CDR3 length: 15 residues. Germline CDR1 is MGHRA and CDR2 is YSYEKL. CDR3 amino acids: CASALAGAVYNEQFF. CDR3 bases: TGCGCCAGCGCCTTAGCGGGGGCTGTCTACAATGAGCAGTTCTTC.

The V gene is TRBV2, the J gene TRBJ1-2; D is possibly TRBD1 (5 bases). The CDR3 spans 12 residues. Germline values: CDR1 SNHLY, CDR2 FYNNEI. V lost 8 bases and J lost 4, with 11 bases in between. The CDR3 DNA follows: TGTGCCAGCGGGGGAAAAGGCTATGGCTACACCTTC. Encoded protein: CASGGKGYGYTF.

The gene calls are TRBV29-1 and TRBJ2-1, with 8 bases fitting TRBD1. This CDR3 is built from 16 residues. Germline loops: CDR1 SQVTM, CDR2 ANQGSEA. The junction had 9 bases not matched to a gene; V was cut back by 3 bases and J by 2 bases. The CDR3 DNA reads TGCAGCGTTGAGGTAGGGACAGGCCTGGCCTACAATGAGCAGTTCTTC. Its protein product is CSVEVGTGLAYNEQFF.

The chain is built from TRBV9 and TRBJ1-6, with 11 bases that match TRBD1. Germline CDR1 is SGDLS and CDR2 is YYNGEE. With V trimmed by 4 bases and J by 9 bases, 6 bases remained unmatched. The CDR3 sequence is 15 residues long. For the CDR3, the DNA is TGTGCCAGCAGCTTAACCGGGACAGGGGGTTCACCCCTCCACTTT. Its protein product is CASSLTGTGGSPLHF.

The gene calls are TRBV7-9 and TRBJ1-3; D gene uncertain. In germline, CDR1 is SEHNR, CDR2 FQNEAQ (reference sequence). The CDR3 loop spans 12 amino acids. V shed 6 bases and J shed 4 bases, with 7 bases lying between them. This CDR3 reads CASSSAGNTIYF. DNA for the CDR3: TGTGCCAGCAGTTCGGCAGGAAACACCATATATTTT.

The chain carries TRBV11-2 and TRBJ2-3; D unresolved. The CDR3 has 16 residues. V gave up 0 bases and J gave up 3 bases, with 13 bases separating them. Germline V gene sequence: CDR1 SGHAT, CDR2 FQNNGV. In DNA, the CDR3 is TGTGCCAGCAGCTTAGACGCCTATCAACAAACAGATACGCAGTATTTT. Translated: CASSLDAYQQTDTQYF.

This clone was seen once. The chain links TRBV18 to TRBJ1-1; TRBD1 matches at 8 bases. Per the germline V gene, CDR1 is KGHSH and CDR2 is LQKENI. Germline trimming cut 4 bases from V and 10 bases from J; bases unmatched to any gene: 5. CDR3 size: 12 residues. The CDR3 spells CASSQDREAAFF. CDR3 in DNA: TGTGCCAGCTCACAGGACAGGGAGGCAGCTTTCTTT.

The chain links TRBV7-9 to TRBJ2-1; 9 bases are a match to TRBD1. Germline values: CDR1 SEHNR, CDR2 FQNEAQ (reference sequence). The CDR3 is made up of 17 amino acids. V lost 4 bases to trimming and J lost 4 bases; unmatched junction nucleotides: 11. Written as DNA, the CDR3 is TGTGCCAGCAGCTGGGGACAGGGCCAAGGTAGATACAATGAGCAGTTCTTC. Amino acid sequence: CASSWGQGQGRYNEQFF.

The chain couples TRBV19 to TRBJ1-2; D is possibly TRBD1 (6 bases). This CDR3 contains 14 residues. Germline-derived CDR1 and CDR2 are LNHDA and SQIVND (reference sequence). V lost 7 bases to trimming and J lost 4 bases, with 16 bases between them. The CDR3 coding sequence is TGTGCCAGTAACCGCCAAACAGGGCCCTATGGCTACACCTTC. Its protein is CASNRQTGPYGYTF.

The count of this clone is one. This chain joins TRBV19 and TRBJ2-1, with TRBD1 matching over 8 bases. This CDR3 contains 13 residues. The germline V gene has CDR1 LNHDA and CDR2 SQIVND (reference sequence). J was trimmed by 6 bases and V by 9 bases; bases with no gene match: 7. The CDR3 spells CASGTGFFNEQFF. The CDR3 DNA sequence: TGTGCCAGCGGGACAGGTTTTTTCAATGAGCAGTTCTTC.

The rearrangement joins TRBV30 to TRBJ2-2; a possible D gene is TRBD1 (6 bases). CDR3 size: 13 residues. Between the trimmed V and J ends, which lost 4 bases and 3 bases, there was a span of 9 bases. Germline assignment: CDR1 GTSNPN and CDR2 SVGIG (reference sequence). CDR3 sequence: CAWMTGYTGELFF. CDR3 nucleotides: TGTGCCTGGATGACAGGCTACACCGGGGAGCTGTTTTTT. Using reference TRBV30 and TRBJ2-2 for the parts outside the CDR3, the full variable domain is SQTIHQWPATLVQPVGSPLSLECTVEGTSNPNLYWYRQAAGRGLQLLFYSVGIGQISSEVPQNLSASRPQDRQFILSSKKLLLSDSGFYLCAWMTGYTGELFFGEGSRLTVL.

This clone was detected only once. V and J are TRBV15 and TRBJ1-5, with no clear D. V lost 1 base and J 7 bases, leaving 14 bases between the germline ends. The CDR3 spans 15 residues. The V gene's germline CDR1 is LNHNV and CDR2 YYDKDF (reference sequence). The CDR3 DNA follows: TGTGCCACCAGCAGAGGTGGGGTAAGGAACCAGCCCCAGCATTTT. This gives the protein CATSRGGVRNQPQHF.

CDR3 bases: TGTGCCAGCAGCTTAGCGCTAAAAGGCAGATACATGAACACTGAAGCTTTCTTT. It codes for CASSLALKGRYMNTEAFF. V and J are TRBV7-6 and TRBJ1-1; no clear D. In germline, CDR1 is SGHVS, CDR2 FNYEAQ. Trimming removed 0 bases from V and 0 bases from J, with 17 bases in between. The CDR3 covers 18 residues.

The sample holds one count of this clone. This sequence joins TRBV6-5 and TRBJ1-1; D is uncertain. V dropped 1 base and J dropped 3 bases, with 15 bases sitting between them. CDR3 length equals 16 residues. Germline loops: CDR1 MNHEY, CDR2 SVGAGI. DNA of the CDR3: TGTGCCAGCAGTTACTTTTCCGGGAGTTGGGACACTGAAGCTTTCTTT. This encodes CASSYFSGSWDTEAFF.

The V gene is TRBV28, the J gene TRBJ2-7; D gene unclear. The germline V gene has CDR1 MDHEN and CDR2 SYDVKM. The CDR3 is made up of 12 amino acids. V was trimmed by 4 bases and J by 9 bases, leaving 13 bases between them. The CDR3 region is CASSYARSWQYF. The CDR3 DNA reads TGTGCCAGCAGTTACGCCAGAAGTTGGCAGTACTTC.

The CDR3 DNA sequence: TGTGCCTGGAGTGGTCAGGGTTTTGATGTCAATGAGCAGTTCTTC. It yields the protein CAWSGQGFDVNEQFF. The V gene is TRBV30, the J gene TRBJ2-1, with D maybe TRBD1 (5 bases). Looked up from germline, CDR1 is GTSNPN and CDR2 is SVGIG (reference sequence). This CDR3 comprises 15 residues. The V end lost 1 base, the J end lost 6 bases, and 16 bases lay between the germline ends.